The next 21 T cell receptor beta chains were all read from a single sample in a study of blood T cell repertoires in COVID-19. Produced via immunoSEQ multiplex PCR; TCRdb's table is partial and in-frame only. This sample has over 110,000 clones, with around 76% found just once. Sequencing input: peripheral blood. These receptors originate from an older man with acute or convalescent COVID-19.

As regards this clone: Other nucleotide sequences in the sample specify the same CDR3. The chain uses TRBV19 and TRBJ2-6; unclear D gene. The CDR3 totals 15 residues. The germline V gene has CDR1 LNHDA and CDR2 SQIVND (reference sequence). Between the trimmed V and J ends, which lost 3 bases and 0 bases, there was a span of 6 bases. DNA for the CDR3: TGTGCCAGTAGTATTTCCAGCTCTGGGGCCAACGTCCTGACTTTC. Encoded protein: CASSISSSGANVLTF.

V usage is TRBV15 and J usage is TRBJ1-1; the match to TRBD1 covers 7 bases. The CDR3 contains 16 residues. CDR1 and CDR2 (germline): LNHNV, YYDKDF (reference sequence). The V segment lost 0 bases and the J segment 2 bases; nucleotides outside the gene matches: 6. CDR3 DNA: TGTGCCACCAGCAGAGAGGACAGGCCCTTCAACACTGAAGCTTTCTTT. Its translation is CATSREDRPFNTEAFF. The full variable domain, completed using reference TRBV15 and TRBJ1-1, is DAMVIQNPRYQVTQFGKPVTLSCSQTLNHNVMYWYQQKSSQAPKLLFHYYDKDFNNEADTPDNFQSRRPNTSFCFLDIRSPGLGDTAMYLCATSREDRPFNTEAFFGQGTRLTVV.

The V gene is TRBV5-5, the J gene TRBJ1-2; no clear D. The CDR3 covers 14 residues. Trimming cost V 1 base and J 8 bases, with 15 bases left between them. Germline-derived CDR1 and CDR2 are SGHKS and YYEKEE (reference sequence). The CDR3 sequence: CASSLSMSSPGYTF. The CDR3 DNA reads TGTGCCAGCAGCTTGTCCATGAGCTCGCCCGGCTACACCTTC.

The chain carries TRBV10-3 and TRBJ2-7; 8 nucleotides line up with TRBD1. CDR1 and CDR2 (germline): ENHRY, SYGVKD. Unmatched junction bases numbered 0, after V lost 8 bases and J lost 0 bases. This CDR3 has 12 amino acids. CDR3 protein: CAIGQGSYEQYF. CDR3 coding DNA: TGTGCCATCGGACAGGGCTCCTACGAGCAGTACTTC.

The CDR3 protein is CASMATENTEAFF. CDR3 sequence (DNA): TGTGCCAGCATGGCGACAGAGAACACTGAAGCTTTCTTT. This rearrangement joins TRBV27 to TRBJ1-1; TRBD1 might be the D (5 bases). The CDR3 runs 13 residues. V dropped 7 bases and J dropped 1 base, with 10 bases sitting between them. Germline CDR1 and CDR2: MNHEY and SMNVEV (reference sequence).

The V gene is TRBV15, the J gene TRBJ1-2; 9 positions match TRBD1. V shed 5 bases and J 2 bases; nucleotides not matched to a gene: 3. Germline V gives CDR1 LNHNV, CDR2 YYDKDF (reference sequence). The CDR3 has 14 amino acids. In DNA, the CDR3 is TGTGCCACCAGCCCCGGGACAGGGAACTATGGCTACACCTTC. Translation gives CATSPGTGNYGYTF.

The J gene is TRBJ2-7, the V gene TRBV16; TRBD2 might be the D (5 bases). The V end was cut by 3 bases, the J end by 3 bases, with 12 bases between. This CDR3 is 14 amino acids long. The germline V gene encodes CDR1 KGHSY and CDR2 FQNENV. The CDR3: CASSQAGRFYEQYF. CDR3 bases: TGTGCCAGCAGCCAGGCGGGCAGATTCTACGAGCAGTACTTC.

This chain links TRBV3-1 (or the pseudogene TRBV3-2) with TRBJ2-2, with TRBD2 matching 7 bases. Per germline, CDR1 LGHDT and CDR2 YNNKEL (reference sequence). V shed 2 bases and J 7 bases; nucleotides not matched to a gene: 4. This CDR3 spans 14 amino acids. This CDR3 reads CASSQQRGGGELFF. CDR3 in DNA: TGTGCCAGCAGCCAACAGCGGGGAGGCGGGGAGCTGTTTTTT.

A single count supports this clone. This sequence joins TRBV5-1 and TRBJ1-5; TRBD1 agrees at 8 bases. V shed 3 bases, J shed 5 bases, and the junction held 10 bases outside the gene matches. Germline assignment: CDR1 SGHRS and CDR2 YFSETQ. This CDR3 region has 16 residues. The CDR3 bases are TGCGCCAGCAGCTCGGAGGGGACAGGTCACTATCAGCCCCAGCATTTT. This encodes CASSSEGTGHYQPQHF.

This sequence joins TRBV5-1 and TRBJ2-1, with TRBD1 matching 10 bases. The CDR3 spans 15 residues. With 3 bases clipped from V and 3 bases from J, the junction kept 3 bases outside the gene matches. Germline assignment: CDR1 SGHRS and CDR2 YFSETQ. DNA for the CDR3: TGCGCCAGCAGCTGGACAGGGGGAAGCTACAATGAGCAGTTCTTC. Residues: CASSWTGGSYNEQFF.

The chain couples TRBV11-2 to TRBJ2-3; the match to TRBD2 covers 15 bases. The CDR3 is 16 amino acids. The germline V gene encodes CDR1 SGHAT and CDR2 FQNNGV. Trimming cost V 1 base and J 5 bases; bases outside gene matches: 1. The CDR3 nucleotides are TGTGCCAGCAGCTTAGGGACTAGCGGGGGGGGAGATACGCAGTATTTT. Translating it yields CASSLGTSGGGDTQYF.

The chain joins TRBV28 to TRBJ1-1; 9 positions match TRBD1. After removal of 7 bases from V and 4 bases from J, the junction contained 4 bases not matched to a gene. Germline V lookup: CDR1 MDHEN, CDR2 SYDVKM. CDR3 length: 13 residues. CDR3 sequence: CASKETGGTEAFF. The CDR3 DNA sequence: TGTGCCAGCAAGGAGACAGGGGGCACTGAAGCTTTCTTT.

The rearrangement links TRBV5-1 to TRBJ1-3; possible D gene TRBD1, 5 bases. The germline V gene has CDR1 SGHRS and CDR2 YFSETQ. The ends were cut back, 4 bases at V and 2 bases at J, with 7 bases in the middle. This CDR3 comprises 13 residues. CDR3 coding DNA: TGCGCCAGCAGCCAGGACACTGGAAACACCATATATTTT. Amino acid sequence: CASSQDTGNTIYF.

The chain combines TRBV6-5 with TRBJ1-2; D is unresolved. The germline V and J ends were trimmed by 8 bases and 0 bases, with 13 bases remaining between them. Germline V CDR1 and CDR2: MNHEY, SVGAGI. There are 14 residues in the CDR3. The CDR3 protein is CASGLRDPNYGYTF. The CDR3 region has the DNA TGTGCCAGCGGGCTGCGGGATCCTAACTATGGCTACACCTTC.

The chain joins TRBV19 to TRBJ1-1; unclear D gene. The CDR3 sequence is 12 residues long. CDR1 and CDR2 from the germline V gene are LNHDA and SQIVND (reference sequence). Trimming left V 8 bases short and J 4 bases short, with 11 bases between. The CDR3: CASQIPFTEAFF. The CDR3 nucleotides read TGTGCCAGTCAAATTCCATTCACTGAAGCTTTCTTT. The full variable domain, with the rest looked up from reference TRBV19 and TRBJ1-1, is DGGITQSPKYLFRKEGQNVTLSCEQNLNHDAMYWYRQDPGQGLRLIYYSQIVNDFQKGDIAEGYSVSREKKESFPLTVTSAQKNPTAFYLCASQIPFTEAFFGQGTRLTVV.

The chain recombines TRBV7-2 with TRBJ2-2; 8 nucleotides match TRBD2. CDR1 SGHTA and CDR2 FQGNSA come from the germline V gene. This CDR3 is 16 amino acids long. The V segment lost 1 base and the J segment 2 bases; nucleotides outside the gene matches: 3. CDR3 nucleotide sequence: TGTGCCAGCAGCTTAGAGGCGGGGGGCAACACCGGGGAGCTGTTTTTT. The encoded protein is CASSLEAGGNTGELFF.

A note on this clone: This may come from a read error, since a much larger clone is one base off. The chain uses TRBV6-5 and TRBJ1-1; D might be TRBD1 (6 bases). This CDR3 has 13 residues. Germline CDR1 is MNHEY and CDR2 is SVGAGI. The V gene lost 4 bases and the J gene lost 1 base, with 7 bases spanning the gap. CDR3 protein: CASSWTENTEAFF. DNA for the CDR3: TGTGCCAGCAGTTGGACAGAGAACACTGAAGCTTTCTTT.

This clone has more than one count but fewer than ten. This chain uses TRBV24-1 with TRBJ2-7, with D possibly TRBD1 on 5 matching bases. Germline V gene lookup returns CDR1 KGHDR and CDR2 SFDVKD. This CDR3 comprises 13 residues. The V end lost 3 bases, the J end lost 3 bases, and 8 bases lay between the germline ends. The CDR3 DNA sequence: TGTGCCACCAGTGATGGGGCGAACTACGAGCAGTACTTC. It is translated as CATSDGANYEQYF.

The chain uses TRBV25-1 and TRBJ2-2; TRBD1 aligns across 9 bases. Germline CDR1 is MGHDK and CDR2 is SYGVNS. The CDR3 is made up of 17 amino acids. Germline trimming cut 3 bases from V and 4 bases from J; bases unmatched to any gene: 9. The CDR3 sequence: CASSEPQGARGTGELFF. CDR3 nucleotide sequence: TGTGCCAGCAGTGAGCCACAGGGGGCGCGGGGCACCGGGGAGCTGTTTTTT. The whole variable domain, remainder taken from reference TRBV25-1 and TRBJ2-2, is EADIYQTPRYLVIGTGKKITLECSQTMGHDKMYWYQQDPGMELHLIHYSYGVNSTEKGDLSSESTVSRIRTEHFPLTLESARPSHTSQYLCASSEPQGARGTGELFFGEGSRLTVL.

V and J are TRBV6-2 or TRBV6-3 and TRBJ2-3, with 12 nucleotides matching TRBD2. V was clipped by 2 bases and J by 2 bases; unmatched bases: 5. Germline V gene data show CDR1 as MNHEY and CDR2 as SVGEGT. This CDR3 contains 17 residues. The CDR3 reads CASSYPRLAGVTDTQYF. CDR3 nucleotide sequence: TGTGCCAGCAGTTACCCCCGACTAGCGGGGGTCACAGATACGCAGTATTTT.

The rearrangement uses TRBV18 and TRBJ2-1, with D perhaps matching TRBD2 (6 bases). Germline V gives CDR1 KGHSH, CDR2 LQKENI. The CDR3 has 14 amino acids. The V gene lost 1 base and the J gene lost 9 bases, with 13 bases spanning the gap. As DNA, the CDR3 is TGTGCCAGCTCACCACGGACGGCGGGACGTGAGCAGTTCTTC. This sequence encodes CASSPRTAGREQFF. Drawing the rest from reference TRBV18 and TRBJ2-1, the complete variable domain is NAGVMQNPRHLVRRRGQEARLRCSPMKGHSHVYWYRQLPEEGLKFMVYLQKENIIDESGMPKERFSAEFPKEGPSILRIQQVVRGDSAAYFCASSPRTAGREQFFGPGTRLTVL.